The clone carrying this T cell receptor (beta chain) was seen once. The length of the CDR3 is 13 residues. Produced via immunoSEQ multiplex PCR; TCRdb's table is partial and in-frame only. Of roughly 70,000 clones in the sample, nearly 85% were seen once. The data were taken from a study of control samples from healthy donors and cancer patients. The sequenced material came from blood. The sequence came from a man aged 50 to 59 in good health. This chain uses TRBV21-1 with TRBJ1-2. TRBV21-1 is a pseudogene segment. DNA for the CDR3: TGTGCCAGCAGCAAGGGAGAAATGCATGGCTACACCTTC. It codes for CASSKGEMHGYTF.